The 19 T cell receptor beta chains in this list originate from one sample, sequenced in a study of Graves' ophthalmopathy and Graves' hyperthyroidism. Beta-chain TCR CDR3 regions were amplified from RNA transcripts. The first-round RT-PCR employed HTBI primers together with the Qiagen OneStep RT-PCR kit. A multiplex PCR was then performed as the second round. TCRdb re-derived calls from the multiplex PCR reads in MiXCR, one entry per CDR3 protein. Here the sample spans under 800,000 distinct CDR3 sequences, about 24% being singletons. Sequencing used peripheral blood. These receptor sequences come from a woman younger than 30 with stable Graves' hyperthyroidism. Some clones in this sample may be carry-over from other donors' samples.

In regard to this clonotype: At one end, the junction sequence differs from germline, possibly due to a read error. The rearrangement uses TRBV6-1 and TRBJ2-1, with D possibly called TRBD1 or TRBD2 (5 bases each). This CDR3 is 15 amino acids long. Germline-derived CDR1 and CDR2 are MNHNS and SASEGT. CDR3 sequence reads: CASSDPRDGYNEKFF. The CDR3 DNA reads TGTGCCAGCAGTGACCCCCGGGACGGCTACAATGAGAAGTTCTTC.

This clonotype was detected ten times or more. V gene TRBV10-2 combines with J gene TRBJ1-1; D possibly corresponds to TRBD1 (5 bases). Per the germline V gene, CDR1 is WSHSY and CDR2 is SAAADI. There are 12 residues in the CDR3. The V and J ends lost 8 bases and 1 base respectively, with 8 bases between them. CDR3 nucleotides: TGCGCCAGCGGGACGTGGAACACTGAAGCTTTCTTT. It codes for CASGTWNTEAFF.

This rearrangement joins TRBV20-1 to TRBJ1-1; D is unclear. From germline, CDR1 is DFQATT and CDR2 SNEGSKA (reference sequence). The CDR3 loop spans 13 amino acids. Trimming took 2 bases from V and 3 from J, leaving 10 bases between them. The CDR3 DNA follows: TGCAGTGCTAGAAGACCCCAGTACACTGAAGCTTTCTTT. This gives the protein CSARRPQYTEAFF.

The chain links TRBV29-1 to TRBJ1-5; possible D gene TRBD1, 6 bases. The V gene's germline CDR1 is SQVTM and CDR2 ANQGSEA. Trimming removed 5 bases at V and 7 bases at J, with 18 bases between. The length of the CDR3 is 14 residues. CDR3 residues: CSVSAHREGQPQHF. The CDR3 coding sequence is TGCAGCGTTTCCGCCCACAGGGAGGGCCAGCCCCAGCATTTT.

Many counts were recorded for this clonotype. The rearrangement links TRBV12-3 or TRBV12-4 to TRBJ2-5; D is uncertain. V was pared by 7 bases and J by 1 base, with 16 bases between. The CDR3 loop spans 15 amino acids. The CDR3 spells CASTPGRGVQETQYF. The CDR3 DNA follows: TGTGCCAGCACTCCTGGGCGAGGAGTCCAAGAGACCCAGTACTTC.

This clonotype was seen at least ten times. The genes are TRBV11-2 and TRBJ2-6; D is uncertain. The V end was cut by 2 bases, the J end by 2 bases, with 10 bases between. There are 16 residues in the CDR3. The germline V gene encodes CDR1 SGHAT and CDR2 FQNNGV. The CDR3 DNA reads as TGTGCCAGCAGCTTATTGGCGGTGACTGGGGCCAACGTCCTGACTTTC. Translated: CASSLLAVTGANVLTF. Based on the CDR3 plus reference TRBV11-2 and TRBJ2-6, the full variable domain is EAGVAQSPRYKIIEKRQSVAFWCNPISGHATLYWYQQILGQGPKLLIQFQNNGVVDDSQLPKDRFSAERLKGVDSTLKIQPAKLEDSAVYLCASSLLAVTGANVLTFGAGSRLTVL.

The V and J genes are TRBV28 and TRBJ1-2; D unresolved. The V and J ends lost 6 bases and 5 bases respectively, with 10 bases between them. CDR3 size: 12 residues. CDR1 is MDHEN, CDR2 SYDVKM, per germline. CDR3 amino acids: CASSPPTYGYTF. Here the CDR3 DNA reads TGTGCCAGCAGCCCGCCAACGTATGGCTACACCTTC.

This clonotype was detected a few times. The CDR3 DNA follows: TGTGCCAGCAAAGGTACTAGCGGGAAAGGTGATACGCAGTATTTT. It yields the protein CASKGTSGKGDTQYF. This sequence joins TRBV2 and TRBJ2-3; TRBD2 agrees at 10 bases. This CDR3 spans 15 amino acids. With V trimmed by 7 bases and J by 6 bases, 10 bases remained unmatched. The germline CDR1 and CDR2 sequences are SNHLY and FYNNEI.

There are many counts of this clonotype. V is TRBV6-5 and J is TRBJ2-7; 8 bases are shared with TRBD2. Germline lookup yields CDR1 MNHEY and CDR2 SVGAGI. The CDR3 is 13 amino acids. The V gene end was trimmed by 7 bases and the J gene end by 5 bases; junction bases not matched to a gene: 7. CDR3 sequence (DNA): TGTGCCAGCAACCGGGGGGGGGTTAACGAGCAGTACTTC. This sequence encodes CASNRGGVNEQYF.

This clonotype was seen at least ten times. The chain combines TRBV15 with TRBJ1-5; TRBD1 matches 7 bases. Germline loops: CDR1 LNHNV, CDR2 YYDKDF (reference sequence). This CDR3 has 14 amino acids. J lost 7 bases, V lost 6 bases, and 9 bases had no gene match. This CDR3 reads CATSTRGAGQPQHF. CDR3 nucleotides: TGTGCCACCAGTACCAGGGGGGCAGGCCAGCCCCAGCATTTT.

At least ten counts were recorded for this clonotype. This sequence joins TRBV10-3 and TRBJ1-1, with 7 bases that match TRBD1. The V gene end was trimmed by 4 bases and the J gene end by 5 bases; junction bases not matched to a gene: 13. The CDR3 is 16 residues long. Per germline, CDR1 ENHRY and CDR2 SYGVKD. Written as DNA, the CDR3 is TGTGCCATCAGTGCAAACAGGGGACAAGGGGGGACTGAAGCTTTCTTT. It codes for CAISANRGQGGTEAFF.

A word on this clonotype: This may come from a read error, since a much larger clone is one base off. This CDR3 is CASRTGVGGELCF. The CDR3 bases are TGTGCCAGCAGGACAGGGGTCGGCGGGGAGCTGTGTTTT. The rearrangement joins TRBV28 to TRBJ2-2, with 8 bases matching TRBD1. Germline CDR1 MDHEN, CDR2 SYDVKM. The CDR3 covers 13 residues.

For the CDR3, the DNA is TGTGCCGGGTGGGAAGGACAATGTGGCTACACCTTC. This translates into CAGWEGQCGYTF. V gene TRBV9 combines with J gene TRBJ1-2; D possibly corresponds to TRBD1 (5 bases). Trimming shortened V by 10 bases and J by 7 bases, and 17 bases separated the two germline ends. Germline CDR1 reads SGDLS; CDR2 reads YYNGEE. The CDR3 loop spans 12 amino acids.

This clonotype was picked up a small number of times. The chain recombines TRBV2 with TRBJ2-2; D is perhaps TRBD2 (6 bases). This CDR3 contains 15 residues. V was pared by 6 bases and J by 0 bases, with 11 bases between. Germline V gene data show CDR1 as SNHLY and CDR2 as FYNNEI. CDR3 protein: CASRRLASNTGELFF. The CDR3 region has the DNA TGTGCCAGCAGGCGGCTAGCGTCGAACACCGGGGAGCTGTTTTTT.

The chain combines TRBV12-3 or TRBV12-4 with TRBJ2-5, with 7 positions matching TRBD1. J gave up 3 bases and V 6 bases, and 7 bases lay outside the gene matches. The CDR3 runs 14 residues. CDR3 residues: CASSSDQGEETQYF. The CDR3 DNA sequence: TGTGCCAGCAGCTCCGATCAGGGGGAAGAGACCCAGTACTTC.

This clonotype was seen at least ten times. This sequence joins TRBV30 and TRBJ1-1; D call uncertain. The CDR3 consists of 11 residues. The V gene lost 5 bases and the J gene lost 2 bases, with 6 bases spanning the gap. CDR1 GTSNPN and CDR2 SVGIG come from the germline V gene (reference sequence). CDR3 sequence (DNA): TGTGCCTGGGCGCGAAACACTGAAGCTTTCTTT. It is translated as CAWARNTEAFF.

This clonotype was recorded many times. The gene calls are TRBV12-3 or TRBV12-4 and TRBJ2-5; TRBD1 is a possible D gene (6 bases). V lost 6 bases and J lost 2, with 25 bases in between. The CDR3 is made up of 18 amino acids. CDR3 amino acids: CASSNQGRRWGKQETQYF. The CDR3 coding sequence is TGTGCCAGCAGCAACCAGGGGAGACGGTGGGGGAAACAAGAGACCCAGTACTTC.

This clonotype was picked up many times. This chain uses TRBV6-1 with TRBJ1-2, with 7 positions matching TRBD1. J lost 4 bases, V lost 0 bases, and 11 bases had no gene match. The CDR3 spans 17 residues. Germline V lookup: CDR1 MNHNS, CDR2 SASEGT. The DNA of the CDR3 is TGTGCCAGCAGTGAAGCGAGGGAGACAGGGCGGGTCTATGGCTACACCTTC. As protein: CASSEARETGRVYGYTF.

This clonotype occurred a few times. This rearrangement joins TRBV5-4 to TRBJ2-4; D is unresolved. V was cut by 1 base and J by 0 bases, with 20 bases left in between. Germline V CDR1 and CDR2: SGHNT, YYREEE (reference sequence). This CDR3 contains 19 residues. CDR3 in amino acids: CASSLSTNPPEIAKNIQYF. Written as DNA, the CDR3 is TGTGCCAGCAGCTTGTCCACCAACCCGCCGGAGATAGCCAAAAACATTCAGTACTTC.